This entry describes one T cell receptor (beta chain). These data are taken from a study of cytomegalovirus exposure and HLA in healthy donors. The primer mix had 60 Vbeta and 13 Jbeta primers. Sequencing used immunoSEQ multiplex PCR; TCRdb keeps in-frame clones, though not all of them. Recorded for this sample: some 72,000 clones. Germline CDR1 reads LGHNA; CDR2 reads YSLEER. The CDR3 totals 14 residues. The sample consisted of PBMCs. The chain has TRBV4-3 and TRBJ2-5, with D perhaps matching TRBD2 (6 bases). Near its end, the DNA agrees better with TRBJ2-7, so the J call may be wrong. This TCR derives from a man aged 25 to 40 in good health and CMV-seronegative. In DNA form, the CDR3 reads TGCGCCAGCAGCCAAGCCCTAGGGAGGTACGAGCAGTACTTC. Translating it yields CASSQALGRYEQYF.